Listed below are T cell receptor beta chains from one sample, sequenced in a study of vaccination and CD4 T cells after COVID-19. TCRdb used MiXCR to reprocess the PCR reads, holding one entry per CDR3 protein. The data contain some 15,000 distinct CDR3 sequences, approximately 29% of them seen just once; the ten biggest clones take up roughly 15%. No cognate antigen is known for these TCRs. Sequenced input: cultured CD4+ T cells from blood. The origin of the receptors is a human donor with COVID-19. The CDR3 runs from the conserved cysteine through the conserved F or W. The order of the fields is clone size, V gene, J gene, D gene, CDR3 protein, CDR3 DNA. A D gene is named only where the DNA matches it firmly. Rows give clone size only sometimes, using once, few, many, or a class for an expanded clone.

>NA|TRBV2|TRBJ1-2|TRBD1
CARSEGTDYGYTF
TGTGCCAGAAGTGAAGGGACAGACTATGGCTACACCTTC
>few|TRBV6-5|TRBJ2-3|NA
CASSYSLGGDRRTDTQYF
TGTGCCAGCAGTTATTCTCTGGGAGGGGACAGACGCACAGATACGCAGTATTTT
>NA|TRBV6-9|TRBJ2-7|NA
CASSFERSSYEQYF
TGTGCCAGCAGTTTCGAGAGGAGCTCCTACGAGCAGTACTTC
>few|TRBV24-1|TRBJ2-3|NA
CATSDRSASDTQYF
TGTGCCACCAGTGATCGCTCAGCCTCAGATACGCAGTATTTT
>few|TRBV6-4|TRBJ2-2|NA
CASSDGLTGELFF
TGTGCCAGCAGTGACGGGCTCACCGGGGAGCTGTTTTTT
>NA|TRBV20-1|TRBJ2-4|TRBD2
CSATSGAAKNIQYF
TGCAGTGCCACTAGCGGGGCCGCCAAAAACATTCAGTACTTC
>NA|TRBV5-4|TRBJ2-2|NA
CASSNGWGAGELFF
TGTGCCAGTTCTAACGGATGGGGAGCCGGGGAGCTGTTTTTT
>few|TRBV30|TRBJ2-7|NA
CAWSNQEEQYF
TGTGCCTGGTCTAACCAGGAAGAGCAGTACTTC
>few|TRBV2|TRBJ2-2|TRBD1
CASRGQGDTGELFF
TGTGCCAGTAGAGGACAGGGAGACACCGGGGAGCTGTTTTTT
>NA|TRBV6-5|TRBJ1-1|TRBD1
CASSYGSGTGMIGAFF
TGTGCCAGCAGTTACGGGTCCGGGACAGGGATGATAGGAGCTTTCTTT
>NA|TRBV20-1|TRBJ2-1|TRBD1
CSARVPGQNNEQFF
TGCAGTGCTAGAGTACCGGGACAGAACAATGAGCAGTTCTTC
>NA|TRBV19|TRBJ2-7|TRBD2
CASSRALARGPNSAYEQYF
TGTGCCAGTAGTAGGGCACTAGCGCGGGGACCAAATAGCGCCTACGAGCAGTACTTC
>NA|TRBV5-1|TRBJ2-3|TRBD2
CASRPGGGSTDTQYF
TGCGCCAGCAGACCGGGGGGGGGAAGCACAGATACGCAGTATTTT
>NA|TRBV19|TRBJ1-6|NA
CASSIDLMTVNSPLHF
TGTGCCAGTAGTATAGATCTAATGACAGTTAATTCACCCCTCCACTTT
>NA|TRBV6-1|TRBJ1-4|TRBD1
CASSQDRGLNEKLFF
TGTGCCAGCAGCCAAGACAGGGGCCTTAATGAAAAACTGTTTTTT
>few|TRBV24-1|TRBJ1-2|NA
CATSETGTSYGYTF
TGTGCCACCAGTGAAACCGGGACCTCGTATGGCTACACCTTC
>NA|TRBV6-1|TRBJ1-1|TRBD1
CASSNLGQGEAFF
TGTGCCAGCAGTAATCTGGGACAGGGAGAAGCTTTCTTT
>NA|TRBV7-6|TRBJ2-1|TRBD2
CASSLAPGTSGGRYNEQFF
TGTGCCAGCAGCTTAGCGCCCGGGACTAGCGGGGGGCGGTACAATGAGCAGTTCTTC
>NA|TRBV20-1|TRBJ2-3|TRBD2
CSAPTSGGWGDTQYF
TGCAGTGCACCGACTAGCGGGGGGTGGGGAGATACGCAGTATTTT
>medium-sized|TRBV19|TRBJ2-7|TRBD1
CATDPGTGVTGEQYF
TGTGCCACCGATCCCGGGACAGGGGTTACTGGGGAACAGTACTTC
>NA|TRBV24-1|TRBJ2-7|NA
CATSDLQAYEQYF
TGTGCCACCAGTGATCTTCAGGCTTACGAGCAGTACTTC
>NA|TRBV7-9|TRBJ2-3|TRBD2
CASSFGTSGGRSTDTQYF
TGTGCCAGCAGCTTCGGGACTAGCGGAGGGCGGAGCACAGATACGCAGTATTTT
>NA|TRBV5-1|TRBJ1-6|NA
CASSLDQGSRSPLHF
TGCGCCAGCAGCTTGGACCAGGGTTCGAGGTCACCCCTCCACTTT
>few|TRBV19|TRBJ1-2|NA
CASSDSKNYGYTF
TGTGCCAGTAGTGACAGCAAAAACTATGGCTACACCTTC
>NA|TRBV6-2/TRBV6-3|TRBJ1-2|NA
CASSYRQAFRNGYTF
TGTGCCAGCAGTTATAGGCAGGCCTTTAGGAATGGCTACACCTTC
>NA|TRBV5-4|TRBJ2-7|NA
CASSPVGLYEQYF
TGTGCCAGCAGCCCCGTTGGGTTATACGAGCAGTACTTC
>NA|TRBV7-8|TRBJ1-1|NA
CASSLRGAGNTEAFF
TGTGCCAGCAGCTTACGAGGGGCGGGGAACACTGAAGCTTTCTTT
>NA|TRBV7-9|TRBJ2-5|TRBD1
CASSRDRGSETQYF
TGTGCCAGCAGCAGGGACAGGGGGTCAGAGACCCAGTACTTC
>NA|TRBV18|TRBJ1-2|TRBD1
CASSPTGGGEVYGYTF
TGTGCCAGCTCACCAACGGGAGGGGGCGAAGTCTATGGCTACACCTTC
>few|TRBV28|TRBJ1-1|NA
CASSSTQPGKNTEAFF
TGTGCCAGCAGTTCCACCCAACCCGGGAAGAACACTGAAGCTTTCTTT
>few|TRBV6-2/TRBV6-3|TRBJ1-2|NA
CASSSGGRQDMDGYTF
TGTGCCAGCAGTTCCGGGGGTCGCCAGGATATGGATGGCTACACCTTC
>NA|TRBV6-5|TRBJ2-7|NA
CASSFYEQYF
TGTGCCAGCAGTTTCTACGAGCAGTACTTC
>few|TRBV7-2|TRBJ2-1|TRBD1
CASSLANPPGTALEYKQFF
TGTGCCAGCAGCTTAGCTAACCCACCCGGGACAGCCCTCGAATATAAGCAGTTCTTC
>few|TRBV20-1|TRBJ1-1|NA
CSARDRRQGNEAFF
TGCAGTGCTAGAGATCGGCGTCAGGGTAATGAAGCTTTCTTT
>NA|TRBV6-2/TRBV6-3|TRBJ1-2|NA
CASSLAGAAGNYGYTF
TGTGCCAGCAGTCTCGCAGGGGCGGCAGGGAACTATGGCTACACCTTC
>NA|TRBV30|TRBJ1-3|TRBD1
CAWSRDSFTGNTIYF
TGTGCCTGGAGTCGGGACAGCTTCACTGGAAACACCATATATTTT
>few|TRBV10-3|TRBJ1-1|NA
CAIRSGVMVAFF
TGTGCCATCAGATCAGGGGTTATGGTAGCTTTCTTT
>few|TRBV15|TRBJ1-1|NA
CATSRDSGVGTEAFF
TGTGCCACCAGCAGAGATAGTGGGGTGGGCACTGAAGCTTTCTTT
>few|TRBV27|TRBJ1-5|TRBD1
CASSRTGGNQPQHF
TGTGCCAGCAGCCGGACAGGGGGGAATCAGCCCCAGCATTTT
>NA|TRBV5-8|TRBJ2-3|NA
CASSLQPTEGEQYF
TGTGCCAGCAGCCTTCAACCTACAGAGGGCGAGCAGTATTTT
>few|TRBV20-1|TRBJ2-3|TRBD2
CSARDSGGADTQYF
TGCAGTGCTAGAGATTCCGGGGGGGCAGATACGCAGTATTTT
>few|TRBV6-1|TRBJ1-6|TRBD1
CASKRDRELSPLHF
TGTGCCAGCAAAAGGGACAGGGAACTTTCACCCCTCCACTTT
>NA|TRBV7-2|TRBJ2-7|TRBD2
CASSLEPLAGSEQYF
TGTGCCAGCAGCTTAGAGCCGCTAGCGGGGAGCGAGCAGTACTTC
>NA|TRBV27|TRBJ2-4|TRBD1
CASSPTGGNIQYF
TGTGCCAGCAGTCCAACAGGGGGTAACATTCAGTACTTC
>few|TRBV6-2/TRBV6-3|TRBJ2-7|TRBD2
CASSTWTSGGSYEQYF
TGTGCCAGCAGTACCTGGACTAGCGGGGGCTCCTACGAGCAGTACTTC
>few|TRBV11-2|TRBJ1-1|TRBD1
CASSNQGQQNTEAFF
TGTGCCAGCAGCAACCAGGGACAGCAGAACACTGAAGCTTTCTTT
>NA|TRBV20-1|TRBJ1-3|NA
CSARDLAGGRGNTIYF
TGCAGTGCTAGAGATCTCGCTGGGGGAAGGGGAAACACCATATATTTT
>NA|TRBV5-6|TRBJ1-1|NA
CASSLDHLISNTEAFF
TGTGCCAGCAGCTTGGACCATCTGATTTCGAACACTGAAGCTTTCTTT
>NA|TRBV25-1|TRBJ1-1|NA
CASSADKNTEAFF
TGTGCCAGCAGTGCCGACAAGAACACTGAAGCTTTCTTT
>NA|TRBV23-1|TRBJ1-6|NA
CASSRKGGDSPLHF
TGCGCCAGCAGTCGGAAGGGAGGGGATTCACCCCTCCACTTT
>NA|TRBV10-2|TRBJ2-2|NA
CASGGELFF
TGCGCCAGCGGCGGGGAGCTGTTTTTT
>few|TRBV20-1|TRBJ2-5|TRBD1
CSAEGQGALGWETQYF
TGCAGTGCTGAGGGACAGGGGGCGCTGGGATGGGAGACCCAGTACTTC
>NA|TRBV11-2|TRBJ1-4|NA
CASSPVTGNEKLFF
TGTGCCAGCAGCCCGGTTACGGGGAATGAAAAACTGTTTTTT
>few|TRBV23-1|TRBJ1-5|NA
CASSSPGREGNQPQHF
TGCGCCAGCAGTTCCCCCGGCAGGGAAGGCAATCAGCCCCAGCATTTT
>few|TRBV20-1|TRBJ2-5|TRBD2
CSASGGPGSQYF
TGCAGTGCAAGCGGGGGGCCCGGCTCCCAGTACTTC
>NA|TRBV4-2|TRBJ1-6|NA
CASSQATGDNSPLHF
TGTGCCAGCAGCCAAGCAACCGGGGATAATTCACCCCTCCACTTT
>few|TRBV28|TRBJ2-2|NA
CASSLYSSRSGELFF
TGTGCCAGCAGTTTATACAGCTCACGATCCGGGGAGCTGTTTTTT